Following are 32 T cell receptor beta chains from one sample sequenced in a study of vaccination and CD4 T cells after COVID-19. Oncomine TCR Beta short-read sequencing was applied to DNA from cultured CD4+ T cells. TCRdb independently ran MiXCR on the PCR reads; one entry per CDR3 protein. Here the sample spans 10,000 to 15,000 distinct CDR3 sequences, roughly 52% being singletons. The treatment was: roughly 11-day PBMC culture with coronavirus spike peptide pools or control peptides (ViraFEST assay). No antigen is known for these receptors. The sample consisted of CD4+ T cells from blood, cultured in vitro. Receptors originate from a human donor who had recovered from COVID-19.

The CDR3 DNA reads as TGTGCCAGCAGCTTGTGGGACAGGGGGCGCGATGGCTACACCTTC. Amino acids: CASSLWDRGRDGYTF. The chain employs TRBV5-6 and TRBJ1-2; 12 positions match TRBD1. V lost 1 base to trimming and J lost 6 bases; unmatched junction nucleotides: 4. From germline, CDR1 is SGHDT and CDR2 YYEEEE. The CDR3 sequence is 15 residues long.

The chain couples TRBV12-3 or TRBV12-4 to TRBJ1-2; D not certain. The CDR3 spans 16 residues. Trimming left V 6 bases short and J 6 bases short, with 23 bases between. The CDR3 loop is CASRPSQPPSWDGYTF. The CDR3 bases are TGTGCCAGCAGACCTTCCCAGCCCCCCTCCTGGGATGGCTACACCTTC.

This sequence joins TRBV5-1 and TRBJ1-4; D unresolved. CDR1 SGHRS and CDR2 YFSETQ come from the germline V gene. The CDR3 length is 13 residues. The germline V and J ends were trimmed by 2 bases and 8 bases, with 10 bases remaining between them. The CDR3 here is CASSFKATEKLFF. In nucleotides, the CDR3 is TGCGCCAGCAGCTTCAAAGCAACGGAAAAACTGTTTTTT.

A single count supports this clonotype. This rearrangement joins TRBV24-1 to TRBJ2-3, with D possibly TRBD1 on 5 matching bases. V gave up 3 bases and J gave up 1 base, with 10 bases separating them. This CDR3 has 15 amino acids. Germline assignment: CDR1 KGHDR and CDR2 SFDVKD. The CDR3 DNA reads as TGTGCCACCAGTGATCCCACGACAGGCACAGATACGCAGTATTTT. Translating it yields CATSDPTTGTDTQYF.

This chain joins TRBV20-1 and TRBJ2-3; 10 nucleotides agree with TRBD2. With V trimmed by 5 bases and J by 3 bases, 11 bases remained unmatched. Per germline, CDR1 DFQATT and CDR2 SNEGSKA (reference sequence). The CDR3 is 16 residues long. This chain's CDR3 is CSASGTAGGSTDTQYF. CDR3 DNA sequence: TGCAGTGCTTCTGGTACAGCGGGGGGGTCGACAGATACGCAGTATTTT.

The count of this clonotype is one. CDR3 region: CASSRETLSHYNEQFF. CDR3 bases: TGTGCCAGCAGTCGGGAGACCCTTTCCCACTACAATGAGCAGTTCTTC. The chain combines TRBV12-3 or TRBV12-4 with TRBJ2-1; D might be TRBD2 (6 bases). The germline V and J ends were trimmed by 5 bases and 3 bases, with 17 bases remaining between them. The CDR3 has 16 amino acids.

This clonotype appeared a few times. The chain couples TRBV10-3 to TRBJ2-5; 7 bases are a match to TRBD1. Germline V lookup: CDR1 ENHRY, CDR2 SYGVKD. The V and J ends lost 6 bases and 4 bases, in that order; junction bases with no gene match: 5. CDR3 size: 13 residues. In DNA, the CDR3 is TGTGCCATCAGGTCCGGGACAGCAGAGACCCAGTACTTC. As protein: CAIRSGTAETQYF.

The chain has TRBV20-1 and TRBJ1-1; possible D gene TRBD1, 5 bases. The CDR3 length is 14 residues. V was trimmed by 5 bases and J by 0 bases, leaving 13 bases between them. Germline assignment: CDR1 DFQATT and CDR2 SNEGSKA (reference sequence). The CDR3 sequence is CSALKQVMNTEAFF. In DNA, the CDR3 is TGCAGTGCTTTAAAACAGGTTATGAACACTGAAGCTTTCTTT.

The table lists this clonotype with a count of one. The rearrangement uses TRBV11-2 and TRBJ1-2; 8 bases map to TRBD1. CDR1 and CDR2 from the germline V gene are SGHAT and FQNNGV. The CDR3 is made up of 15 amino acids. With 5 bases clipped from V and 5 bases from J, the junction kept 10 bases outside the gene matches. The CDR3 spells CASSPGDRKSYGYTF. CDR3 coding DNA: TGTGCCAGCAGCCCCGGGGACAGGAAGTCTTATGGCTACACCTTC.

This clonotype occurred a few times. V and J are TRBV12-3 or TRBV12-4 and TRBJ2-1, with D unclear. V lost 1 base to trimming and J lost 4 bases, with 11 bases between them. The CDR3 is 15 residues long. The CDR3 coding sequence is TGTGCCAGCAGTTTAGGTGGCACCCTATACAATGAGCAGTTCTTC. Translation: CASSLGGTLYNEQFF.

The J gene is TRBJ2-5, the V gene TRBV11-3; 7 positions match TRBD2. V shed 0 bases, J shed 10 bases, and the junction held 11 bases outside the gene matches. Germline-derived CDR1 and CDR2 are SGHNT and YENEEA. CDR3 length equals 15 residues. The CDR3 protein is CASSLESDSGRSQYF. The CDR3 DNA reads TGTGCCAGCAGCTTAGAGTCTGACTCCGGGAGGAGCCAGTACTTC.

In this sample, this clonotype turned up a few times. The chain carries TRBV6-2 or TRBV6-3 and TRBJ2-2; the D is unclear. With 2 bases removed from V and 3 bases from J, the gap between germline ends came to 4 bases. The CDR3 has 13 amino acids. The V gene's germline CDR1 is MNHEY and CDR2 SVGEGT. CDR3: CASSYQDTGELFF. The CDR3 region has the DNA TGTGCCAGCAGTTACCAGGACACCGGGGAGCTGTTTTTT.

This clonotype appeared a few times. The chain combines TRBV20-1 with TRBJ1-2; maybe TRBD1 (6 bases). There are 12 residues in the CDR3. The V and J ends lost 0 bases and 6 bases respectively, with 8 bases between them. Per the germline V gene, CDR1 is DFQATT and CDR2 is SNEGSKA (reference sequence). In DNA form, the CDR3 reads TGCAGTGCTAGAGATAGGGGGAATGGCTACACCTTC. Amino acid sequence: CSARDRGNGYTF.

V usage is TRBV20-1 and J usage is TRBJ2-1; 14 bases are a match to TRBD2. Germline-derived CDR1 and CDR2 are DFQATT and SNEGSKA (reference sequence). Trimming took 5 bases from V and 6 from J; bases not matched to a gene: 3. This CDR3 has 14 amino acids. CDR3 residues: CSASTSGGANEQFF. DNA of the CDR3: TGCAGTGCTTCGACTAGCGGGGGGGCCAATGAGCAGTTCTTC.

The rearrangement links TRBV20-1 to TRBJ2-1; TRBD2 matches at 12 bases. This CDR3 spans 15 amino acids. V trimming: 6 bases; J trimming: 6 bases; junction bases outside the gene matches: 9. CDR1 is DFQATT, CDR2 SNEGSKA, per germline (reference sequence). The CDR3 nucleotides read TGCAGTGCGGGGGGGGCTAGCGGGGGGGGCAATGAGCAGTTCTTC. Translated: CSAGGASGGGNEQFF.

This rearrangement joins TRBV30 to TRBJ2-1, with 16 bases lining up with TRBD2. This CDR3 region has 15 residues. J gave up 7 bases and V 1 base, and 1 base lay outside the gene matches. CDR1 GTSNPN and CDR2 SVGIG come from the germline V gene (reference sequence). CDR3 in amino acids: CAWSAGLAGGNEQFF. CDR3 coding DNA: TGTGCCTGGAGTGCGGGACTAGCGGGGGGGAATGAGCAGTTCTTC.

Points on this clonotype: A read error may produce the germline difference seen at one junction end. The chain couples TRBV5-3 to TRBJ2-5; D unclear. TRBV5-3 is placed among ORFs of uncertain function. CDR3 size: 13 residues. CDR3 loop: CASSLSGQETQYF. The CDR3 region has the DNA TGTGCCAGCAGCTTAAGTGGACAAGAGACCCAGTACTTC.

In this sample, this clonotype turned up a few times. The rearrangement uses TRBV12-5 and TRBJ1-5; D may be TRBD1 (5 bases). Trimming cost V 0 bases and J 4 bases, with 10 bases left between them. CDR3 length: 15 amino acids. Germline lookup yields CDR1 LGHNT and CDR2 FRNRAP. The CDR3: CASGLVGAPNQPQHF. The CDR3 DNA is TGTGCTAGTGGTTTGGTAGGGGCTCCGAATCAGCCCCAGCATTTT.

The chain is built from TRBV18 and TRBJ1-2, with TRBD1 as a possible D gene (5 bases). The CDR3 spans 13 residues. Germline CDR1 reads KGHSH; CDR2 reads LQKENI. Trimming pared 2 bases from V and 3 bases from J, leaving 7 bases between. The CDR3 nucleotides are TGTGCCAGCTCACCAGAGGGGTACTATGGCTACACCTTC. Residues: CASSPEGYYGYTF.

The chain uses TRBV6-5 and TRBJ1-5, with D possibly TRBD1 on 6 matching bases. Germline loops: CDR1 MNHEY, CDR2 SVGAGI. This CDR3 is built from 17 residues. Deletions cut 0 bases from V and 0 bases from J, with 12 bases between. CDR3 sequence: CASSYSGAANSNQPQHF. The CDR3 coding sequence is TGTGCCAGCAGTTACTCGGGGGCGGCAAATAGCAATCAGCCCCAGCATTTT.

V and J are TRBV6-5 and TRBJ2-4; D possibly corresponds to TRBD1 (5 bases). Germline V gives CDR1 MNHEY, CDR2 SVGAGI. This CDR3 is 17 amino acids long. V lost 0 bases, J lost 1 base, and 13 bases lay in between. Here the CDR3 DNA reads TGTGCCAGCAGTTACTCAGGTGGGGCACCTGCCAAAAACATTCAGTACTTC. Protein: CASSYSGGAPAKNIQYF.

The chain joins TRBV3-1 to TRBJ2-7; either TRBD1 or TRBD2 may supply D (5 bases each). CDR1 and CDR2 (germline): LGHDT, YNNKEL (reference sequence). The V end was cut by 3 bases, the J end by 3 bases, with 12 bases between. The CDR3 covers 14 residues. The CDR3 protein is CASSHGTEDYEQYF. The CDR3 DNA reads TGTGCCAGCAGCCATGGGACCGAGGACTACGAGCAGTACTTC.

The chain has TRBV12-3 or TRBV12-4 and TRBJ1-1; unclear D gene. The CDR3 is 14 residues long. The germline V and J ends were trimmed by 4 bases and 1 base, with 10 bases remaining between them. CDR3 sequence: CASSYRTGNTEAFF. CDR3 in DNA: TGTGCCAGCAGTTATAGGACCGGGAACACTGAAGCTTTCTTT.

The chain uses TRBV14 and TRBJ1-6, with TRBD1 as a possible D gene (5 bases). From germline, CDR1 is SGHDN and CDR2 FVKESK. Trimming took off 1 base at V and 2 bases at J, with 12 bases between the two ends. The CDR3 is 17 residues long. The CDR3 DNA reads as TGTGCCAGCAGCCAAGTCTTACGGGGACCCTATAATTCACCCCTCCACTTT. This encodes CASSQVLRGPYNSPLHF. Variable domain in full (rest from reference TRBV14 and TRBJ1-6): EAGVTQFPSHSVIEKGQTVTLRCDPISGHDNLYWYRRVMGKEIKFLLHFVKESKQDESGMPNNRFLAERTGGTYSTLKVQPAELEDSGVYFCASSQVLRGPYNSPLHFGNGTRLTVT.

The V call is TRBV7-2, the J call TRBJ1-2; the D is unclear. Germline CDR1 SGHTA, CDR2 FQGNSA. The CDR3 extends over 15 amino acids. Between the trimmed V and J ends, which lost 5 bases and 2 bases, there was a span of 15 bases. The CDR3 sequence is CASSPAGRVNYGYTF. The CDR3 region has the DNA TGTGCCAGCAGCCCCGCTGGTCGGGTGAACTATGGCTACACCTTC.

V and J are TRBV4-3 and TRBJ1-2; TRBD1 is a possible D gene (5 bases). This CDR3 is 15 amino acids long. The V end was cut by 0 bases, the J end by 4 bases, with 12 bases between. Germline CDR1 is LGHNA and CDR2 is YSLEER. CDR3 amino acids: CASSQDRGGSYGYTF. CDR3 in DNA: TGCGCCAGCAGCCAAGACCGTGGGGGGAGCTATGGCTACACCTTC.

In DNA form, the CDR3 reads TGTGCCAGCACTAGCGGGGGGGGCACAGATACGCAGTATTTT. This translates into CASTSGGGTDTQYF. The genes are TRBV10-3 and TRBJ2-3; 13 bases fit TRBD2. V trimming: 10 bases; J trimming: 1 base; junction bases outside the gene matches: 2. Looked up from germline, CDR1 is ENHRY and CDR2 is SYGVKD. The CDR3 length is 14 residues.

This sequence joins TRBV2 and TRBJ1-2; 8 bases match TRBD1. Germline V gives CDR1 SNHLY, CDR2 FYNNEI. The CDR3 spans 13 residues. Unmatched junction bases numbered 5, after V lost 4 bases and J lost 7 bases. Here the CDR3 reads CASSASGGRGYTF. The CDR3 nucleotides are TGTGCCAGCAGTGCTTCAGGGGGCCGTGGCTACACCTTC.

This clonotype showed up just a few times. This chain links TRBV6-2 or TRBV6-3 with TRBJ1-1; 7 bases are shared with TRBD1. CDR1 and CDR2 (germline): MNHEY, SVGEGT. This CDR3 is 12 amino acids long. With 6 bases clipped from V and 6 bases from J, the junction kept 4 bases outside the gene matches. This chain's CDR3 is CASRPGQAEAFF. CDR3 nucleotide sequence: TGTGCCAGCAGGCCAGGACAGGCTGAAGCTTTCTTT.

The J gene is TRBJ1-1, the V gene TRBV19, with 9 positions matching TRBD1. The CDR3 sequence is 17 residues long. Germline assignment: CDR1 LNHDA and CDR2 SQIVND (reference sequence). The ends lost 7 bases at V and 6 bases at J; junction bases unmatched: 18. CDR3 coding DNA: TGTGCCAGTACGGCTGACAGGGGGGCACCTTATAAGGCTGAAGCTTTCTTT. It encodes CASTADRGAPYKAEAFF. Together with reference TRBV19 and TRBJ1-1, the CDR3 gives the full variable domain: DGGITQSPKYLFRKEGQNVTLSCEQNLNHDAMYWYRQDPGQGLRLIYYSQIVNDFQKGDIAEGYSVSREKKESFPLTVTSAQKNPTAFYLCASTADRGAPYKAEAFFGQGTRLTVV.

In this sample, this clonotype turned up once. The gene calls are TRBV9 and TRBJ1-1; 7 positions match TRBD1. The CDR3 length is 13 residues. Germline loops: CDR1 SGDLS, CDR2 YYNGEE. V lost 0 bases, J lost 5 bases, and 1 base stayed unmatched. CDR3 coding DNA: TGTGCCAGCAGCGTAGAGGGGGCAACTGAAGCTTTCTTT. Translation: CASSVEGATEAFF.

The chain uses TRBV5-1 and TRBJ1-2; D call uncertain. Trimming cost V 0 bases and J 8 bases, with 11 bases left between them. Per the germline V gene, CDR1 is SGHRS and CDR2 is YFSETQ. The CDR3 is made up of 13 amino acids. CDR3 region: CASSLDWGKGYTF. CDR3 nucleotide sequence: TGCGCCAGCAGCTTGGACTGGGGAAAGGGCTACACCTTC.